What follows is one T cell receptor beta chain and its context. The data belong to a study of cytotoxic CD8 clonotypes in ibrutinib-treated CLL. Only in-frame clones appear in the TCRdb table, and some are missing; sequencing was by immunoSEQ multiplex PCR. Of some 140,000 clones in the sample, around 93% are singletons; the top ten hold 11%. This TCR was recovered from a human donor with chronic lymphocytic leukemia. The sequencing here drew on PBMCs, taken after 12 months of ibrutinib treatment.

The CDR3 loop reads CASSSRDRSTYEQYF. CDR3 nucleotides: TGTGCCAGCAGCTCGAGGGACAGATCCACCTACGAGCAGTACTTC. The chain combines TRBV7-9 with TRBJ2-7, with 7 bases that match TRBD1. This CDR3 is 15 amino acids long. Germline trimming cut 4 bases from V and 2 bases from J; bases unmatched to any gene: 8. Germline V CDR1 and CDR2: SEHNR, FQNEAQ (reference sequence). Supplemented by reference TRBV7-9 and TRBJ2-7, the full variable domain reads DTGVSQNPRHKITKRGQNVTFRCDPISEHNRLYWYRQTLGQGPEFLTYFQNEAQLEKSRLLSDRFSAERPKGSFSTLEIQRTEQGDSAMYLCASSSRDRSTYEQYFGPGTRLTVT.